The 32 T cell receptor beta chains below all came from one sample that was sequenced in a study of T cells in Graves' hyperthyroidism and ophthalmopathy. It was RNA transcripts that yielded the amplified TCR beta CDR3 regions. The HTBI set primed first-round TCR CDR3 RT-PCR. TCRdb re-called the multiplex PCR reads through MiXCR, storing one row per CDR3 protein. This table holds 370,000 or so distinct CDR3 sequences, approximately 13% found once. Sequencing used blood. The receptors originated from a man aged 25-45 years with Graves' hyperthyroidism that later progressed to Graves' ophthalmopathy.

This clonotype was detected many times. V usage is TRBV5-6 and J usage is TRBJ2-7; D may match TRBD1 or TRBD2 (5 bases each). The CDR3 contains 15 residues. CDR1 SGHDT and CDR2 YYEEEE come from the germline V gene. With 0 bases removed from V and 1 base from J, the gap between germline ends came to 11 bases. The DNA for the CDR3 is TGTGCCAGCAGCTTGGAGGTGGGGGTTTCCTACGAGCAGTACTTC. This gives the protein CASSLEVGVSYEQYF.

There are many counts of this clonotype. V gene TRBV7-2 combines with J gene TRBJ2-3; 10 bases match TRBD2. The J segment lost 5 bases and the V segment lost 6 bases, leaving 5 bases of the junction unmatched. This CDR3 is built from 14 residues. Per the germline V gene, CDR1 is SGHTA and CDR2 is FQGNSA. The CDR3 DNA reads TGTGCCAGCAGTCTAGCGGGGGTATTAGATACGCAGTATTTT. This codes for CASSLAGVLDTQYF.

This clonotype came up many times. This chain links TRBV24-1 with TRBJ1-1; D possibly corresponds to TRBD1 (5 bases). Germline V CDR1 and CDR2: KGHDR, SFDVKD. Trimming cost V 3 bases and J 4 bases, with 8 bases left between them. This CDR3 is built from 13 residues. The CDR3 reads CATSDRDSTEAFF. The CDR3 DNA reads as TGTGCCACCAGTGATCGGGACTCCACTGAAGCTTTCTTT.

This chain links TRBV12-3 or TRBV12-4 with TRBJ1-3; D is undetermined. The V and J ends lost 1 base and 9 bases respectively, with 13 bases between them. The CDR3 spans 14 residues. The CDR3 loop is CASSLELRRGTIYF. The DNA for the CDR3 is TGTGCCAGCAGTTTAGAACTCCGTCGCGGCACCATATATTTT.

This clonotype was detected many times. The chain combines TRBV20-1 with TRBJ2-4, with TRBD1 matching over 10 bases. Losses at the gene ends were 3 bases for V and 7 bases for J; bases not matched to a gene: 3. Germline assignment: CDR1 DFQATT and CDR2 SNEGSKA (reference sequence). The CDR3 runs 13 residues. CDR3 DNA: TGCAGTGCTAGTCGGACAGGGGGGAACATTCAGTACTTC. Translation: CSASRTGGNIQYF.

This clonotype occurred many times. CDR3 DNA: TGTGCCACCAGTGAGTTGGAATTCTATGGCTACACCTTC. Translation: CATSELEFYGYTF. The genes are TRBV24-1 and TRBJ1-2; D is unclear. V shed 4 bases and J shed 4 bases, with 9 bases lying between them. Germline V lookup: CDR1 KGHDR, CDR2 SFDVKD. The CDR3 totals 13 residues.

This clonotype was recorded a few times. This chain connects TRBV10-3 to TRBJ2-7; perhaps TRBD1 as D (6 bases). V lost 4 bases, J lost 7 bases, and 20 bases lay in between. This CDR3 has 15 amino acids. Germline CDR1 ENHRY, CDR2 SYGVKD. The CDR3 region has the DNA TGTGCCATCAGTGTCTCAAACAGGGTCGAAGGGGAGCAGTACTTC. Translating gives CAISVSNRVEGEQYF.

The chain carries TRBV5-4 and TRBJ1-2, with unresolved D. The CDR3 has 13 residues. Trimming pared 4 bases from V and 6 bases from J, leaving 13 bases between. The V gene's germline CDR1 is SGHNT and CDR2 YYREEE (reference sequence). The CDR3 reads CASSPKEGNGYTF. The CDR3 bases are TGTGCCAGCAGCCCGAAGGAAGGAAATGGCTACACCTTC.

The CDR3 loop reads CASSPPNRGLETQYF. The CDR3, as DNA: TGTGCCAGCAGCCCCCCTAACAGGGGGCTAGAGACCCAGTACTTC. The chain uses TRBV7-9 and TRBJ2-5, with 9 nucleotides matching TRBD1. Germline V lookup: CDR1 SEHNR, CDR2 FQNEAQ (reference sequence). The CDR3 contains 15 residues. J lost 4 bases, V lost 5 bases, and 8 bases had no gene match.

This clonotype turned up a few times. V and J are TRBV5-6 and TRBJ2-5; D might be TRBD2 (6 bases). Looked up from germline, CDR1 is SGHDT and CDR2 is YYEEEE. V was clipped by 5 bases and J by 5 bases, with 16 bases between them. This CDR3 is 14 amino acids long. The CDR3 DNA reads TGTGCCAGCAGTTCGACTAGTCTCGAGGAGACCCAGTACTTC. Its translation is CASSSTSLEETQYF.

A remark on this clonotype: A single base separates this from a much larger clone, so it may be a read error. This chain uses TRBV20-1 with TRBJ1-2; 7 bases align to TRBD1. The CDR3 totals 15 residues. Germline CDR1 and CDR2: DFQATT and SNEGSKA (reference sequence). V trimming: 0 bases; J trimming: 4 bases; junction bases outside the gene matches: 8. In DNA, the CDR3 is TGCAGTGCTAGAGAGGGGACGGCAGGGGGCTATGGCTACACCTTC. As protein: CSAREGTAGGYGYTF.

This clonotype came up many times. The chain is built from TRBV11-2 and TRBJ1-1; D not certain. The CDR3 totals 13 residues. V was clipped by 1 base and J by 6 bases, with 9 bases between them. CDR1 is SGHAT and CDR2 is FQNNGV in the germline V gene. CDR3 nucleotide sequence: TGTGCCAGCAGCTTAGGGACGAGCGCTGAAGCTTTCTTT. This encodes CASSLGTSAEAFF.

CDR3 in DNA: TGTGCCAGCAGGCCGGGGGGCATGAACACTGAAGCTTTCTTT. Its translation: CASRPGGMNTEAFF. The chain links TRBV6-1 to TRBJ1-1; tentatively, D is TRBD1 (6 bases). Germline V lookup: CDR1 MNHNS, CDR2 SASEGT. Deletions cut 6 bases from V and 0 bases from J, with 11 bases between. The CDR3 is 14 amino acids.

This clonotype appeared many times. This sequence joins TRBV19 and TRBJ1-4; unclear D gene. V lost 3 bases to trimming and J lost 0 bases, with 8 bases between them. The CDR3 runs 15 residues. Germline V gene sequence: CDR1 LNHDA, CDR2 SQIVND (reference sequence). Here the CDR3 reads CASSIVDATNEKLFF. As DNA, the CDR3 is TGTGCCAGTAGTATCGTAGACGCAACTAATGAAAAACTGTTTTTT.

This clonotype was seen at least ten times. The rearrangement links TRBV12-3 or TRBV12-4 to TRBJ2-7; no clear D gene. The CDR3 spans 14 residues. Between the trimmed V and J ends, which lost 3 bases and 6 bases, there was a span of 15 bases. CDR3 protein: CASSFAGTRGEQYF. In DNA form, the CDR3 reads TGTGCCAGCAGTTTTGCAGGTACGAGAGGCGAGCAGTACTTC.

Many counts were recorded for this clonotype. J is TRBJ2-1 and V is TRBV20-1; the match to TRBD1 covers 10 bases. CDR3 length equals 14 residues. Germline V lookup: CDR1 DFQATT, CDR2 SNEGSKA (reference sequence). Trimming cost V 6 bases and J 5 bases; bases outside gene matches: 7. CDR3 coding DNA: TGCAGTGCCCCTAGGGACAGGGGTGACAATGAGCAGTTCTTC. Amino acid sequence: CSAPRDRGDNEQFF.

The chain has TRBV20-1 and TRBJ1-5, with D perhaps TRBD1 (6 bases). Germline V lookup: CDR1 DFQATT, CDR2 SNEGSKA (reference sequence). The CDR3 totals 16 residues. V was pared by 5 bases and J by 0 bases, with 17 bases between. Here the CDR3 DNA reads TGCAGTGCTTCCCCTACAGGGCGGAATAGCAATCAGCCCCAGCATTTT. This codes for CSASPTGRNSNQPQHF.

A few counts support this clonotype. A much more abundant neighbour one base away suggests this may be a read error. The gene calls are TRBV2 and TRBJ2-7; D tentatively reads TRBD1 or TRBD2 (5 bases each). The CDR3 length is 14 residues. The V gene's germline CDR1 is SNHLY and CDR2 FYNNEI. The CDR3 nucleotides read TGTGCCAACAGTGAGAGAGGGGTACCCTACGAGCAGTACTTC. Translated: CANSERGVPYEQYF.

This clonotype was counted at least ten times. The V call is TRBV6-1, the J call TRBJ2-7; D is undetermined. V lost 6 bases and J lost 0, with 18 bases in between. Germline V gene sequence: CDR1 MNHNS, CDR2 SASEGT. The CDR3 runs 16 residues. Here the CDR3 DNA reads TGTGCCAGCAGGCTCACCAGATCACCACACTCCTACGAGCAGTACTTC. Protein product: CASRLTRSPHSYEQYF.

The gene calls are TRBV19 and TRBJ1-5; the D is unclear. Germline lookup yields CDR1 LNHDA and CDR2 SQIVND (reference sequence). The length of the CDR3 is 16 residues. V lost 11 bases and J lost 3, with 23 bases in between. CDR3 coding DNA: TGTGCCTCCTCACCCGCCGGGCCTAGCATCAATCAGCCCCAGCATTTT. Translating it yields CASSPAGPSINQPQHF.

The table lists this clonotype with a count of one. The chain couples TRBV9 to TRBJ2-2; 12 nucleotides line up with TRBD2. Germline loops: CDR1 SGDLS, CDR2 YYNGEE. The ends lost 3 bases at V and 7 bases at J; junction bases unmatched: 4. There are 15 residues in the CDR3. CDR3: CASSGLAGVHGELFF. CDR3 DNA: TGTGCCAGCAGCGGACTAGCGGGAGTTCACGGGGAGCTGTTTTTT.

The table lists this clonotype with a few counts. In this CDR3 the conserved last residue, phenylalanine or tryptophan, is missing, so a read error is likely. The rearrangement uses TRBV24-1 and TRBJ2-7; 7 bases fit TRBD1. V was clipped by 3 bases and J by 6 bases; unmatched bases: 4. Germline CDR1 is KGHDR and CDR2 is SFDVKD. This CDR3 comprises 13 residues. The CDR3 spells CATSDRTGLEQYL. CDR3 in DNA: TGTGCCACCAGTGATAGGACAGGTCTCGAGCAGTACCTC.

The rearrangement links TRBV28 to TRBJ2-1; 9 positions agree with TRBD2. This CDR3 is built from 13 residues. Germline V CDR1 and CDR2: MDHEN, SYDVKM. J gave up 9 bases and V 5 bases, and 5 bases lay outside the gene matches. As DNA, the CDR3 is TGTGCCAGCAGTGCCGGGACTAGCATTGAGCAGTTCTTC. Translated: CASSAGTSIEQFF.

This clonotype turned up a few times. The gene calls are TRBV7-9 and TRBJ1-2; D may be TRBD1 (5 bases). Germline-derived CDR1 and CDR2 are SEHNR and FQNEAQ (reference sequence). This CDR3 is 16 amino acids long. V lost 2 bases, J lost 0 bases, and 13 bases lay in between. This CDR3 reads CASSLFGGTANYGYTF. The CDR3 DNA follows: TGTGCCAGCAGCTTATTCGGGGGGACTGCTAACTATGGCTACACCTTC.

The chain uses TRBV4-1 and TRBJ2-7; D unresolved. The CDR3 has 15 amino acids. Trimming took off 1 base at V and 3 bases at J, with 13 bases between the two ends. Germline V lookup: CDR1 MGHRA, CDR2 YSYEKL. CDR3 region: CASSQGSNSFYEQYF. In nucleotides, the CDR3 is TGCGCCAGCAGCCAAGGTAGCAACAGTTTCTACGAGCAGTACTTC.

J is TRBJ2-1 and V is TRBV5-1, with 7 bases identical to TRBD1. V was pared by 0 bases and J by 8 bases, with 8 bases of the junction left unmatched. CDR3 length: 15 residues. Germline values: CDR1 SGHRS, CDR2 YFSETQ. The CDR3 protein is CASSLEGAAGDEQFF. The CDR3 DNA follows: TGCGCCAGCAGCTTGGAGGGGGCCGCAGGAGATGAGCAGTTCTTC. Supplemented by reference TRBV5-1 and TRBJ2-1, the full variable domain reads KAGVTQTPRYLIKTRGQQVTLSCSPISGHRSVSWYQQTPGQGLQFLFEYFSETQRNKGNFPGRFSGRQFSNSRSEMNVSTLELGDSALYLCASSLEGAAGDEQFFGPGTRLTVL.

In this sample, this clonotype turned up a few times. The V call is TRBV28, the J call TRBJ2-7; 9 positions agree with TRBD1. The germline V gene encodes CDR1 MDHEN and CDR2 SYDVKM. The CDR3 is 14 amino acids. The V and J ends lost 5 bases and 4 bases, in that order; junction bases with no gene match: 6. The CDR3 here is CASSPLGQGYEQYF. CDR3 sequence (DNA): TGTGCCAGCAGTCCATTGGGACAGGGTTACGAGCAGTACTTC.

In regard to this clonotype: A much more abundant neighbour one base away suggests this may be a read error. This chain links TRBV20-1 with TRBJ2-1, with TRBD2 identical over 11 bases. The ends lost 3 bases at V and 12 bases at J; junction bases unmatched: 10. This CDR3 is built from 14 residues. Per germline, CDR1 DFQATT and CDR2 SNEGSKA (reference sequence). The CDR3 sequence: CSASSLLAGARQFF. The CDR3, as DNA: TGCAGTGCTAGTAGTCTACTAGCGGGGGCACGGCAGTTCTTC.

The gene calls are TRBV6-1 and TRBJ2-3, with 12 bases matching TRBD2. After removal of 8 bases from V and 0 bases from J, the junction contained 9 bases not matched to a gene. The CDR3 runs 17 residues. Germline-derived CDR1 and CDR2 are MNHNS and SASEGT. The CDR3 DNA reads as TGTGCCAGCCGAAGGGGGCTAGCGGGGGGGAGCACAGATACGCAGTATTTT. Amino acids: CASRRGLAGGSTDTQYF.

The rearrangement uses TRBV2 and TRBJ2-1; 8 bases are shared with TRBD2. The CDR3 runs to 16 residues. J gave up 7 bases and V 6 bases, and 14 bases lay outside the gene matches. Germline V gene lookup returns CDR1 SNHLY and CDR2 FYNNEI. The CDR3 coding sequence is TGTGCCAGCAGCTTCGGGGGGGGGGCCCTCCTGAATGAGCAGTTCTTC. Amino acids: CASSFGGGALLNEQFF.

This clonotype was detected many times. The CDR3 DNA follows: TGTGCCAGCAGCTACACTAGCGGGGGTAACACCGGGGAGCTGTTTTTT. Protein: CASSYTSGGNTGELFF. This chain joins TRBV7-9 and TRBJ2-2; 11 bases agree with TRBD2. The ends lost 4 bases at V and 2 bases at J; junction bases unmatched: 3. The CDR3 runs to 16 residues. Germline V gene lookup returns CDR1 SEHNR and CDR2 FQNEAQ (reference sequence). The full variable domain, its missing parts supplied by reference TRBV7-9 and TRBJ2-2, is DTGVSQNPRHKITKRGQNVTFRCDPISEHNRLYWYRQTLGQGPEFLTYFQNEAQLEKSRLLSDRFSAERPKGSFSTLEIQRTEQGDSAMYLCASSYTSGGNTGELFFGEGSRLTVL.

A few counts support this clonotype. The rearrangement uses TRBV3-1 and TRBJ2-5; TRBD1 might be the D (5 bases). The CDR3 sequence is 12 residues long. CDR1 is LGHDT and CDR2 is YNNKEL in the germline V gene (reference sequence). V was pared by 5 bases and J by 11 bases, with 15 bases between. CDR3 protein: CASSSSTDLQYF. The CDR3 DNA is TGTGCCAGCAGCAGTTCGACAGACTTACAGTACTTC.